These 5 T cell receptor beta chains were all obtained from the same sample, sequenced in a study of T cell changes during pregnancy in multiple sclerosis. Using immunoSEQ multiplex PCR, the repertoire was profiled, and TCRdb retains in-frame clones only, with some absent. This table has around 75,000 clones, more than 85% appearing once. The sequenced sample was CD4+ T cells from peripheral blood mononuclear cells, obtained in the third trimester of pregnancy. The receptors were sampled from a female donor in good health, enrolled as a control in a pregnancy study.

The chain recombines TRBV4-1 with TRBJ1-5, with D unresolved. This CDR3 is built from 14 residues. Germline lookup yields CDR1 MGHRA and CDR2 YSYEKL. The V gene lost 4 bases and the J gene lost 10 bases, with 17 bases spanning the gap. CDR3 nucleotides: TGCGCCAGCAGCCCCGTCGGCGGGTCTACACCCCAGCATTTT. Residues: CASSPVGGSTPQHF.

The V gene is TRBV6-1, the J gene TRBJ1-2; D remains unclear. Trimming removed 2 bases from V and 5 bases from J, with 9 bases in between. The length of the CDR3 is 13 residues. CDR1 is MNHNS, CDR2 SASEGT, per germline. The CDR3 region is CASSEQGSYGYTF. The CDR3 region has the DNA TGTGCCAGCAGTGAACAAGGGAGTTATGGCTACACCTTC.

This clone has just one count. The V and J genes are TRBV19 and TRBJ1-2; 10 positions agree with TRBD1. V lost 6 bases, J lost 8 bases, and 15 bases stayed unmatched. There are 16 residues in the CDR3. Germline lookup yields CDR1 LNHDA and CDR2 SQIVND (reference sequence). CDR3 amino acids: CASSIISPTGGEGYTF. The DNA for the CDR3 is TGTGCCAGTAGCATTATCAGCCCGACAGGGGGCGAAGGCTACACCTTC.

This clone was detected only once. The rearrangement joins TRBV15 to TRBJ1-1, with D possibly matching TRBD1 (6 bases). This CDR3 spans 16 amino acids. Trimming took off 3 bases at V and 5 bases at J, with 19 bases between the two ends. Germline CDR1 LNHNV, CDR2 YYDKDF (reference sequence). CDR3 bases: TGTGCCACCAGCAGCGCAGGCAGGGGAGAAAGAACTGAAGCTTTCTTT. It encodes CATSSAGRGERTEAFF.

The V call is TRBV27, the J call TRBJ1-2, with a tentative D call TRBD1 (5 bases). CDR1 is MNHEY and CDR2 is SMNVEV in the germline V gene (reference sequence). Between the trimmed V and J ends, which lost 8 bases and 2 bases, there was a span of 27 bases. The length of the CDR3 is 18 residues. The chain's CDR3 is CASGDLDNVAGLNYGYTF. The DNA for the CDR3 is TGTGCCAGCGGGGATCTGGACAACGTTGCCGGTTTAAACTATGGCTACACCTTC.